This T cell receptor beta chain was captured by sequencing in a study of identical twins. Findings of the study overall: Reduced insertions were recorded for abundant cord blood beta clonotypes, with no such pattern in memory repertoires.

In this sample, this clonotype turned up many times. Its antigen is as yet unknown. A universal primer site came from template switching; cDNA carried unique molecular identifiers. Each CDR3 protein is one row after TCRdb ran MiXCR on the 5' RACE reads. In the table there are approximately 1.8 million distinct CDR3 sequences, more than 30% of which are singletons. The CDR3 runs to 13 residues. Germline V gene data show CDR1 as LGHNA and CDR2 as YNFKEQ. Trimming removed 2 bases at V and 2 bases at J, with 5 bases between. The TCR originated in a newborn girl in good health. The chain has TRBV4-2 and TRBJ2-3; D is unclear. The material sequenced was cord blood. In DNA form, the CDR3 reads TGTGCCAGCAGCCAACCCCCCACAGATACGCAGTATTTT. Residues: CASSQPPTDTQYF.